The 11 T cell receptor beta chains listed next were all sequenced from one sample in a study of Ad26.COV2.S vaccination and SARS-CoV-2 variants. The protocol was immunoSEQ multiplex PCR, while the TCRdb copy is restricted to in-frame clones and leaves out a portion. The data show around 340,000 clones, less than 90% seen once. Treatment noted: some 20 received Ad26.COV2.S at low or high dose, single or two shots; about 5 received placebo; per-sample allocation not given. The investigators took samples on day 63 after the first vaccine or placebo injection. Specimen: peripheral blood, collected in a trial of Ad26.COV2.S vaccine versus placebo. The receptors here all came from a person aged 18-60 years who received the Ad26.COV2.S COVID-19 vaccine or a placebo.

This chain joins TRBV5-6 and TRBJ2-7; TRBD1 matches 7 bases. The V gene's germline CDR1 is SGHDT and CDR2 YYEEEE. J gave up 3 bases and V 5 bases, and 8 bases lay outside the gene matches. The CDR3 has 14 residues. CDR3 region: CASRARQGSYEQYF. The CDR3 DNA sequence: TGTGCCAGCAGGGCCAGACAGGGAAGCTACGAGCAGTACTTC.

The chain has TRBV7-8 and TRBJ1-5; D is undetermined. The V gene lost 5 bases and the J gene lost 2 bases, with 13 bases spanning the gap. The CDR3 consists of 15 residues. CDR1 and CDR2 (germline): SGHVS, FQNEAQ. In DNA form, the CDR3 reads TGTGCCAGCAGCGGGAGGGATTTTGGCAATCAGCCCCAGCATTTT. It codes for CASSGRDFGNQPQHF.

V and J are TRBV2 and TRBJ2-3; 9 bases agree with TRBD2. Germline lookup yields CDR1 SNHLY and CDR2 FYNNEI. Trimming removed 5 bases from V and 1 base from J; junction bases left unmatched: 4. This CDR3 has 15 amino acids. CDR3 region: CASSLAGPGTDTQYF. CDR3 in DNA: TGTGCCAGCAGTCTAGCGGGACCGGGCACAGATACGCAGTATTTT.

The CDR3 is CASSLRTSGVVSGELFF. The CDR3 bases are TGTGCCAGCAGCTTAAGGACTAGCGGGGTAGTTTCCGGGGAGCTGTTTTTT. This chain links TRBV7-3 with TRBJ2-2; the match to TRBD2 covers 12 bases. The germline CDR1 and CDR2 sequences are SGHTA and FQGTGA. The CDR3 covers 17 residues. Trimming cost V 1 base and J 6 bases; bases outside gene matches: 6. The whole variable domain, remainder taken from reference TRBV7-3 and TRBJ2-2, is GAGVSQTPSNKVTEKGKYVELRCDPISGHTALYWYRQSLGQGPEFLIYFQGTGAADDSGLPNDRFFAVRPEGSVSTLKIQRTERGDSAVYLCASSLRTSGVVSGELFFGEGSRLTVL.

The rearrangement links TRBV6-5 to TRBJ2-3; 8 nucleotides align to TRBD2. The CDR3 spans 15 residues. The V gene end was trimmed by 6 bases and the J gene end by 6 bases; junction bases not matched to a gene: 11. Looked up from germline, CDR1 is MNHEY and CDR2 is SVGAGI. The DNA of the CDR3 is TGTGCCAGCAGCCCGATCTGGACTAGCAGGGATACGCAGTATTTT. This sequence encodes CASSPIWTSRDTQYF.

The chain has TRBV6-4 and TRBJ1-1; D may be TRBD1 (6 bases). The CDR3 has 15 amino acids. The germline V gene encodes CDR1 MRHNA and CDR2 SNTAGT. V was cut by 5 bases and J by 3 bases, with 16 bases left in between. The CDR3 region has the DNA TGTGCCAGCAGTACCACGGGCAGGGGCTACACTGAAGCTTTCTTT. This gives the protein CASSTTGRGYTEAFF.

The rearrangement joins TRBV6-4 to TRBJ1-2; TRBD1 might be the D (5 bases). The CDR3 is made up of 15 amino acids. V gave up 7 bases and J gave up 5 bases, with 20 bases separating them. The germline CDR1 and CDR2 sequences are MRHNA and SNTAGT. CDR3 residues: CASNGQGRKGYGYTF. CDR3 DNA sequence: TGTGCCAGCAATGGGCAGGGCCGAAAGGGATATGGCTACACCTTC.

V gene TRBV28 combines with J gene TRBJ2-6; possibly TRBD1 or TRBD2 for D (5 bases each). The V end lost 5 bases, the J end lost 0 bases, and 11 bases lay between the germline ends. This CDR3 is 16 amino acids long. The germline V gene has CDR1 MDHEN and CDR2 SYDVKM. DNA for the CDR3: TGTGCCAGCAGTAGTCCGGGGCGCTCTGGGGCCAACGTCCTGACTTTC. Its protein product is CASSSPGRSGANVLTF.

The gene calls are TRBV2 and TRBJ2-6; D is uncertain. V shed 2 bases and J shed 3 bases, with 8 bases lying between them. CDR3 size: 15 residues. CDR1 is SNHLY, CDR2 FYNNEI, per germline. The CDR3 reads CASSENGLGANVLTF. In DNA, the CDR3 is TGTGCCAGCAGTGAAAATGGGCTTGGGGCCAACGTCCTGACTTTC. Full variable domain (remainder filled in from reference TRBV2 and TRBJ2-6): EPEVTQTPSHQVTQMGQEVILRCVPISNHLYFYWYRQILGQKVEFLVSFYNNEISEKSEIFDDQFSVERPDGSNFTLKIRSTKLEDSAMYFCASSENGLGANVLTFGAGSRLTVL.

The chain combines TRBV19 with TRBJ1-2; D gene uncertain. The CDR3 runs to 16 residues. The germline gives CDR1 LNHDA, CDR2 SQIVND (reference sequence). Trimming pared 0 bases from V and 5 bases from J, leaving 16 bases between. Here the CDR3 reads CASSIEAGGTPYGYTF. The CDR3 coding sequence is TGTGCCAGTAGTATAGAAGCTGGAGGAACTCCGTATGGCTACACCTTC.

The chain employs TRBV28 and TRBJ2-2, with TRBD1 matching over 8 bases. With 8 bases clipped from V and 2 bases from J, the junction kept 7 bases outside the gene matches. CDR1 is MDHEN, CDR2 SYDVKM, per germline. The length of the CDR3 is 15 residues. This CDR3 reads CASRQTGANTGELFF. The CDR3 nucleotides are TGTGCCAGCCGCCAGACAGGGGCAAACACCGGGGAGCTGTTTTTT.